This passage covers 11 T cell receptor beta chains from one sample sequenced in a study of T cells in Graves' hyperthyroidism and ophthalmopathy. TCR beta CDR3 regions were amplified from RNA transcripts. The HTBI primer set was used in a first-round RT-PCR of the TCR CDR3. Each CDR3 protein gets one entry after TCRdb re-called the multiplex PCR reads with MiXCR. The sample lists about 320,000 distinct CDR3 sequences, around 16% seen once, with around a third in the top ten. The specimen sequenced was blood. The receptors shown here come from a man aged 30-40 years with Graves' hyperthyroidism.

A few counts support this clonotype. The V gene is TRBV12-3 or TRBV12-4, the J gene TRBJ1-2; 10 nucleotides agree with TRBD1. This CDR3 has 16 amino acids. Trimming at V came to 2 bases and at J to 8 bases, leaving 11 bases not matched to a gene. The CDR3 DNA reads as TGTGCCAGCAGTTTATCTACGGGACAGGGGCGGGGGGGCTACACCTTC. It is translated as CASSLSTGQGRGGYTF.

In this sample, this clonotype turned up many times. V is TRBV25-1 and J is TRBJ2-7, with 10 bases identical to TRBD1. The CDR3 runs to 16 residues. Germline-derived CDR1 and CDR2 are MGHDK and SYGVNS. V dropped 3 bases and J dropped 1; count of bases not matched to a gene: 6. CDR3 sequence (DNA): TGTGCCAGCAGTGATCCCGGGACAGGGGTATCCTACGAGCAGTACTTC. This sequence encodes CASSDPGTGVSYEQYF.

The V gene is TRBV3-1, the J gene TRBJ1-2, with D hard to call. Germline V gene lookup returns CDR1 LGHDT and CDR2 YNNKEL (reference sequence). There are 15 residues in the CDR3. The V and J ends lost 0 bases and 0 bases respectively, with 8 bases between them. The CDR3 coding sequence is TGTGCCAGCAGCCAAGAGTTATCCCCTAACTATGGCTACACCTTC. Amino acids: CASSQELSPNYGYTF.

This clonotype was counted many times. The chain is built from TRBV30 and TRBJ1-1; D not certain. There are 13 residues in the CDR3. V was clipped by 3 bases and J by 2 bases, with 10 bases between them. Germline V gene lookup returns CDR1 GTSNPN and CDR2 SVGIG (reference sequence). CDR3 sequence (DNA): TGTGCCTGGAGCGGGGTAGAAAACACTGAAGCTTTCTTT. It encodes CAWSGVENTEAFF.

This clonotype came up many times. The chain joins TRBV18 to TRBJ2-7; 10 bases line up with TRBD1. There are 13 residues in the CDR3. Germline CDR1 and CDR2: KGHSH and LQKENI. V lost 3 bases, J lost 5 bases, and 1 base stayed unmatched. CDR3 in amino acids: CASSPGTGDEQYF. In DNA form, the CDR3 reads TGTGCCAGCTCACCGGGGACAGGGGACGAGCAGTACTTC. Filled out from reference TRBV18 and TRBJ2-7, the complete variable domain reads NAGVMQNPRHLVRRRGQEARLRCSPMKGHSHVYWYRQLPEEGLKFMVYLQKENIIDESGMPKERFSAEFPKEGPSILRIQQVVRGDSAAYFCASSPGTGDEQYFGPGTRLTVT.

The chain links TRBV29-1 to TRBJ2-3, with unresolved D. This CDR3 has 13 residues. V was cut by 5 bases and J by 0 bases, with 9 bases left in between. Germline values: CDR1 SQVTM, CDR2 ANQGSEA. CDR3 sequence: CSVRTPSTDTQYF. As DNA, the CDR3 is TGCAGCGTTCGAACCCCGAGCACAGATACGCAGTATTTT.

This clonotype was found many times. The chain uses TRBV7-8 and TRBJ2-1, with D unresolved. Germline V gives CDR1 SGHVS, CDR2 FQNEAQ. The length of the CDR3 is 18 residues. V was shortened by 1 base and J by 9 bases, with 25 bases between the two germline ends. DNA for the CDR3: TGTGCCAGCAGCTTAGTTCGGTCCGACAAGGTCTCCTCTGGTGAGCAGTTCTTC. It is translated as CASSLVRSDKVSSGEQFF. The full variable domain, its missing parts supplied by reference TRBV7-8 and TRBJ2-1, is GAGVSQSPRYKVAKRGQDVALRCDPISGHVSLFWYQQALGQGPEFLTYFQNEAQLDKSGLPSDRFFAERPEGSVSTLKIQRTQQEDSAVYLCASSLVRSDKVSSGEQFFGPGTRLTVL.

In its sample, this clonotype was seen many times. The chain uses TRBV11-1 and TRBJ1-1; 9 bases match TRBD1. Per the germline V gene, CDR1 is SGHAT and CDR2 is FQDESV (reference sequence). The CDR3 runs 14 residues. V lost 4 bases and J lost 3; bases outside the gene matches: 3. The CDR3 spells CASSSWTGDTEAFF. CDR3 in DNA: TGTGCCAGCAGCTCATGGACAGGGGACACTGAAGCTTTCTTT.

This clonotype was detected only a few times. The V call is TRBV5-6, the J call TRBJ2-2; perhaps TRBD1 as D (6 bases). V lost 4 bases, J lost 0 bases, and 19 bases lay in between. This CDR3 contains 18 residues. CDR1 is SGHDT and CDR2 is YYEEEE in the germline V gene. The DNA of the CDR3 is TGTGCCAGCAGCGGGTCTCGGACAGAGGCTTCGAACACCGGGGAGCTGTTTTTT. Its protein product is CASSGSRTEASNTGELFF.

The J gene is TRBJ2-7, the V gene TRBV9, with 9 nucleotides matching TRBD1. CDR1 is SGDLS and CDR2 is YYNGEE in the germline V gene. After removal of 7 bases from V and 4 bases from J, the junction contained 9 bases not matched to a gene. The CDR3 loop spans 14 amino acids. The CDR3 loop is CASAPGQGLYEQYF. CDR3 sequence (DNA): TGTGCCAGCGCCCCGGGACAGGGCTTGTACGAGCAGTACTTC.

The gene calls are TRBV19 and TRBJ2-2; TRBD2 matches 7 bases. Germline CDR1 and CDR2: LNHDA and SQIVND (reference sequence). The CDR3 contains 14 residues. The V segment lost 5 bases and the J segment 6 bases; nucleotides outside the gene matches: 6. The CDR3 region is CASSPAGVPGELFF. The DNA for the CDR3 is TGTGCCAGTAGTCCGGCGGGAGTCCCCGGGGAGCTGTTTTTT.